This record looks at one T cell receptor beta chain sequence and its context. Repertoires were generated with immunoSEQ multiplex PCR, while TCRdb's copy carries only in-frame clones and drops some. In the table there are roughly 320,000 clones, under 90% of which are singletons. This entry comes from a study of blood T cell repertoires in COVID-19. For the study at large: Acute-phase and convalescent COVID-19 samples originated in the United States, Italy and Spain. Nucleic acid was either cDNA or gDNA, and it came from T cells, B-cell-depleted T cells, or PBMCs.

V was clipped by 7 bases and J by 4 bases; unmatched bases: 7. The CDR3 totals 15 residues. Germline CDR1 reads WNHNN; CDR2 reads SYGVQD (reference sequence). Recovered status applied to Cohort 3 donors who had two consecutive negative PCRs. It also applied to those with clearance or with symptom resolution. The sequence was obtained from a man aged 30 to 45 who had recovered from COVID-19. The chain carries TRBV10-1 and TRBJ2-3; 11 positions agree with TRBD1. The sequencing sample was made of PBMCs or T cells enriched from blood (not recorded which). CDR3 amino acids: CASTKGQGDADTQYF. CDR3 bases: TGCGCCAGCACCAAGGGACAGGGGGATGCAGATACGCAGTATTTT.